The rows below give T cell receptor beta chains drawn from one sample of a study of cytomegalovirus exposure and HLA in healthy donors. The repertoire was sequenced with immunoSEQ multiplex PCR; TCRdb's copy has only in-frame clones and lacks some. The repertoire holds nearly 110,000 clones, with around three quarters as singletons. The sample comprised PBMCs. The receptors here all came from a woman in her fifties or sixties in good health and CMV-seropositive. Both conserved end residues are part of each CDR3. A D gene is named only where the DNA matches it firmly. Clone size is shown for a subset of rows, as once, few, many or a class of expanded clone.

D: -
V: TRBV29-1
J: TRBJ2-5
size: -
length: 14
CDR3: CSQNRVRYSETQYF
DNA: TGCAGTCAGAACAGGGTTAGGTACTCAGAGACCCAGTACTTC

D: TRBD2
V: TRBV5-4
J: TRBJ2-7
size: -
length: 16
CDR3: CASSSRLGLGVYEQYF
DNA: TGTGCCAGCAGCTCAAGACTGGGACTAGGAGTCTACGAGCAGTACTTC

D: TRBD1
V: TRBV28
J: TRBJ1-1
size: -
length: 15
CDR3: CASSSLTGTGTEAFF
DNA: TGTGCCAGCAGTTCATTGACAGGGACGGGCACTGAAGCTTTCTTT

D: TRBD1
V: TRBV9
J: TRBJ1-1
size: once
length: 18
CDR3: CASSVVTRPGQGTTEAFF
DNA: TGTGCCAGCAGCGTAGTCACGAGGCCGGGACAGGGGACCACTGAAGCTTTCTTT

D: -
V: TRBV5-1
J: TRBJ1-2
size: -
length: 13
CDR3: CASSRGQLSGYTF
DNA: TGCGCCAGCAGCCGAGGACAGCTATCTGGCTACACCTTC

D: -
V: TRBV10-3
J: TRBJ2-2
size: few
length: 15
CDR3: CAISELSGVTGELFF
DNA: TGTGCCATCAGTGAGCTCTCAGGGGTGACCGGGGAGCTGTTTTTT

D: -
V: TRBV10-3
J: TRBJ1-2
size: -
length: 18
CDR3: CAISGTGQLKTDNYGYTF
DNA: TGTGCCATCAGTGGGACCGGACAGCTCAAGACTGATAACTATGGCTACACCTTC

D: -
V: TRBV10-2
J: TRBJ1-3
size: few
length: 15
CDR3: CASSSSGRRGNTIYF
DNA: TGCGCCAGCAGCAGCTCAGGGAGGAGAGGAAACACCATATATTTT

D: -
V: TRBV4-2
J: TRBJ1-5
size: few
length: 15
CDR3: CASSLGGQGIEPQHF
DNA: TGTGCCAGCAGCCTTGGGGGACAAGGCATAGAGCCCCAGCATTTT

D: -
V: TRBV29-1
J: TRBJ2-7
size: -
length: 11
CDR3: CSVGASYEQYF
DNA: TGCAGCGTTGGAGCCTCCTACGAGCAGTACTTC

D: -
V: TRBV18
J: TRBJ1-4
size: -
length: 14
CDR3: CASSKEATNEKLFF
DNA: TGTGCCAGCTCCAAGGAGGCAACTAATGAAAAACTGTTTTTT

D: -
V: TRBV5-1
J: TRBJ2-1
size: -
length: 13
CDR3: CASSLVQNNEQFF
DNA: TGCGCCAGCAGCTTGGTACAGAACAATGAGCAGTTCTTC

D: -
V: TRBV11-2
J: TRBJ2-3
size: -
length: 12
CDR3: CASSPTVDTQYF
DNA: TGTGCCAGCAGCCCCACAGTGGATACGCAGTATTTT

D: -
V: TRBV6-5
J: TRBJ1-2
size: -
length: 15
CDR3: CASSYSGQANYGYTF
DNA: TGTGCCAGCAGTTACTCTGGCCAGGCTAACTATGGCTACACCTTC

D: TRBD2
V: TRBV18
J: TRBJ2-1
size: -
length: 19
CDR3: CASSSNGLAGGLPYNEQFF
DNA: TGTGCCAGCTCATCAAACGGACTAGCGGGGGGGCTCCCCTACAATGAGCAGTTCTTC

D: -
V: TRBV5-1
J: TRBJ2-7
size: -
length: 15
CDR3: CASSLTGMLHYEQYF
DNA: TGCGCCAGCAGCTTGACAGGGATGTTACACTACGAGCAGTACTTC

D: -
V: TRBV6-1
J: TRBJ2-7
size: -
length: 15
CDR3: CASSEPAILSYEQYF
DNA: TGTGCCAGCAGTGAACCAGCGATTTTGAGCTACGAGCAGTACTTC

D: -
V: TRBV15
J: TRBJ1-2
size: -
length: 18
CDR3: CATSRVVGGKGPNYGYTF
DNA: TGTGCCACCAGCAGAGTCGTCGGAGGGAAGGGTCCTAACTATGGCTACACCTTC

D: -
V: TRBV2
J: TRBJ1-1
size: -
length: 14
CDR3: CASSGEGGNTEAFF
DNA: TGTGCCAGCAGCGGAGAAGGAGGGAACACTGAAGCTTTCTTT

D: -
V: TRBV28
J: TRBJ1-2
size: -
length: 11
CDR3: CASSLDIGYTF
DNA: TGTGCCAGCAGTTTGGACATCGGATACACCTTC

D: -
V: TRBV11-2
J: TRBJ1-3
size: -
length: 16
CDR3: CASRVRPQDFGNTIYF
DNA: TGTGCCAGCAGAGTACGACCCCAGGATTTTGGAAACACCATATATTTT

D: -
V: TRBV5-1
J: TRBJ2-2
size: -
length: 15
CDR3: CASSLLFRDTGELFF
DNA: TGCGCCAGCAGCTTGTTGTTTCGGGACACCGGGGAGCTGTTTTTT

D: TRBD1
V: TRBV19
J: TRBJ1-2
size: -
length: 16
CDR3: CASSIGTAVEYYGYTF
DNA: TGTGCCAGTAGTATTGGGACAGCGGTAGAATACTATGGCTACACCTTC

D: -
V: TRBV10-2
J: TRBJ1-3
size: -
length: 15
CDR3: CASSEAAGSGNTIYF
DNA: TGCGCCAGCAGTGAGGCGGCCGGCTCTGGAAACACCATATATTTT

D: TRBD1
V: TRBV10-3
J: TRBJ1-1
size: few
length: 12
CDR3: CAMTGENTEAFF
DNA: TGTGCCATGACAGGGGAGAACACTGAAGCTTTCTTT

D: -
V: TRBV19
J: TRBJ2-3
size: -
length: 14
CDR3: CASMRGPGTDTQYF
DNA: TGTGCCAGTATGCGGGGCCCCGGAACAGATACGCAGTATTTT

D: -
V: TRBV25-1
J: TRBJ2-5
size: -
length: 15
CDR3: CASGTMETLQETQYF
DNA: TGTGCCAGCGGGACAATGGAGACTTTGCAAGAGACCCAGTACTTC

D: -
V: TRBV18
J: TRBJ1-1
size: few
length: 16
CDR3: CASSPVSLVVNTEAFF
DNA: TGTGCCAGCTCACCAGTTTCACTAGTAGTAAACACTGAAGCTTTCTTT

D: TRBD2
V: TRBV27
J: TRBJ2-5
size: -
length: 14
CDR3: CASSSWGGQETQYF
DNA: TGTGCCAGCAGTTCCTGGGGGGGACAAGAGACCCAGTACTTC

D: -
V: TRBV7-2
J: TRBJ1-3
size: once
length: 14
CDR3: CASSRIRSGNTIYF
DNA: TGTGCCAGCAGCCGTATCCGCTCTGGAAACACCATATATTTT

D: TRBD1
V: TRBV6-1
J: TRBJ1-5
size: few
length: 14
CDR3: CASSETGVDQPQHF
DNA: TGTGCCAGCAGTGAAACAGGGGTAGATCAGCCCCAGCATTTT

D: -
V: TRBV10-3
J: TRBJ1-1
size: -
length: 16
CDR3: CAISESTGLGYPEAFF
DNA: TGTGCCATCAGTGAGTCTACAGGCCTGGGTTATCCTGAAGCTTTCTTT

D: -
V: TRBV10-3
J: TRBJ1-4
size: few
length: 14
CDR3: CAISDRQLNEKLFF
DNA: TGTGCCATCAGTGACAGACAGCTTAATGAAAAACTGTTTTTT

D: -
V: TRBV29-1
J: TRBJ2-7
size: once
length: 13
CDR3: CSVEHQGGYEQYF
DNA: TGCAGCGTTGAACACCAGGGCGGCTACGAGCAGTACTTC

D: -
V: TRBV6-4
J: TRBJ1-1
size: few
length: 13
CDR3: CASSEMANTEAFF
DNA: TGTGCCAGCAGTGAGATGGCTAACACTGAAGCTTTCTTT

D: -
V: TRBV6-1
J: TRBJ2-6
size: few
length: 14
CDR3: CASSEAYGANVLTF
DNA: TGTGCCAGCAGTGAAGCGTATGGGGCCAACGTCCTGACTTTC

D: TRBD2
V: TRBV4-2
J: TRBJ2-3
size: -
length: 19
CDR3: CASSRTSGGQPSSTDTQYF
DNA: TGTGCCAGCAGCCGGACTAGCGGGGGGCAACCATCTAGCACAGATACGCAGTATTTT

D: -
V: TRBV9
J: TRBJ2-3
size: -
length: 15
CDR3: CASSVGVGSTDTRYF
DNA: -

D: -
V: TRBV28
J: TRBJ2-3
size: -
length: 15
CDR3: CASSSIPQGTDTQYF
DNA: TGTGCCAGCAGTTCGATACCCCAGGGCACAGATACGCAGTATTTT

D: TRBD1
V: TRBV2
J: TRBJ1-1
size: -
length: 18
CDR3: CASSSPGQGSKWDAEAFF
DNA: TGTGCCAGCAGCAGCCCGGGACAGGGGTCAAAGTGGGACGCGGAAGCTTTCTTT

D: -
V: TRBV7-9
J: TRBJ1-3
size: few
length: 16
CDR3: CASSQTTAGSGNTIYF
DNA: TGTGCCAGCAGCCAAACGACAGCAGGCTCTGGAAACACCATATATTTT

D: TRBD1
V: TRBV5-1
J: TRBJ2-5
size: -
length: 18
CDR3: CASSLSVAGQGAQETQYF
DNA: TGCGCCAGCAGCTTGTCAGTCGCGGGACAGGGGGCACAGGAGACCCAGTACTTC

D: -
V: TRBV7-2
J: TRBJ1-2
size: -
length: 14
CDR3: CASSSRAGNYGYTF
DNA: TGTGCCAGCAGCTCCCGCGCAGGGAACTATGGCTACACCTTC

D: TRBD1
V: TRBV6-1
J: TRBJ1-3
size: many
length: 15
CDR3: CASSPSGQGGNTIYF
DNA: TGTGCCAGCAGTCCATCCGGACAGGGTGGAAACACCATATATTTT

D: -
V: TRBV6-5
J: TRBJ1-1
size: -
length: 12
CDR3: CASIGERGEAFF
DNA: TGTGCCAGCATTGGAGAACGGGGGGAGGCTTTCTTT

D: -
V: TRBV7-8
J: TRBJ1-1
size: -
length: 13
CDR3: CASSPIREPEAFF
DNA: TGTGCCAGCAGCCCGATTCGCGAGCCGGAAGCTTTCTTT

D: -
V: TRBV20-1
J: TRBJ1-6
size: -
length: 10
CDR3: CSARERFLHF
DNA: TGCAGTGCTAGAGAGAGGTTTCTCCACTTT

D: -
V: TRBV18
J: TRBJ2-3
size: -
length: 14
CDR3: CASSPGGRADTQYF
DNA: TGTGCCAGCTCACCAGGGGGCAGGGCAGATACGCAGTATTTT

D: TRBD2
V: TRBV11-2
J: TRBJ2-1
size: -
length: 15
CDR3: CASSLQLAGGSEQFF
DNA: TGTGCCAGCAGCTTACAGTTAGCGGGGGGCAGTGAGCAGTTCTTC

D: -
V: TRBV28
J: TRBJ1-2
size: -
length: 15
CDR3: CASSFVRGAASGYTF
DNA: TGTGCCAGCAGTTTTGTCCGTGGGGCAGCGAGTGGCTACACCTTC

D: -
V: TRBV5-1
J: TRBJ2-1
size: -
length: 15
CDR3: CASSLAPGSSNEQFF
DNA: TGCGCCAGCAGCTTGGCCCCTGGCTCCTCCAATGAGCAGTTCTTC

D: -
V: TRBV27
J: TRBJ1-5
size: -
length: 13
CDR3: CASSLGQHQPQHF
DNA: TGTGCCAGCAGTTTAGGACAGCATCAGCCCCAGCATTTT

D: TRBD2
V: TRBV30
J: TRBJ2-3
size: -
length: 16
CDR3: CAWSALLAGGSDTQYF
DNA: TGTGCCTGGAGTGCCTTACTAGCGGGGGGCTCAGATACGCAGTATTTT

D: -
V: TRBV28
J: TRBJ2-4
size: -
length: 14
CDR3: CASSVPGSQDIQYF
DNA: TGTGCCAGCAGTGTACCTGGGAGCCAAGACATTCAGTACTTC

D: TRBD1
V: TRBV19
J: TRBJ1-6
size: -
length: 15
CDR3: CASGQGLRSYSPLHF
DNA: TGTGCCAGTGGACAGGGACTCAGGAGTTATTCACCCCTCCACTTT

D: -
V: TRBV5-1
J: TRBJ2-5
size: -
length: 15
CDR3: CASSLQASPQETQYF
DNA: TGCGCCAGCAGCTTGCAGGCATCCCCCCAAGAGACCCAGTACTTC

D: -
V: TRBV9
J: TRBJ1-1
size: -
length: 17
CDR3: CASSVGGMGHMNTEAFF
DNA: TGTGCCAGCAGCGTAGGGGGAATGGGACATATGAACACTGAAGCTTTCTTT